The entry below gives a single T cell receptor beta chain sequence along with its context. Its target is unknown. Primers for the PCR totalled 60 Vbeta and 13 Jbeta. TCRdb's table, derived via immunoSEQ multiplex PCR, lists solely in-frame clones and lacks some. This specimen shows about 150,000 clones; the ten leading clones hold around 1.6%. Trimming removed 7 bases from V and 3 bases from J; junction bases left unmatched: 1. The V gene's germline CDR1 is ENHRY and CDR2 SYGVKD. CDR3 length equals 12 residues. This sample was taken from a study of cytomegalovirus exposure and HLA in healthy donors. Study in general: Early released data comprised around 80 million unique TCRs from HLA-typed donors. General study points: The study reported that TCR beta sequences accurately predicted HLA-A and HLA-B alleles in most subjects. Confirmation was obtained in vitro that three CMV-associated chains are specific for CMV antigens.

The material sequenced was PBMCs. This chain connects TRBV10-3 to TRBJ2-5, with 8 positions matching TRBD1. The TCR sequence derives from a woman aged 50 to 60 in good health and CMV-seronegative. The CDR3 DNA is TGTGCCATCATGGACAGGGAAGAGACCCAGTACTTC. The encoded protein is CAIMDREETQYF.